This passage covers 26 T cell receptor beta chains from one sample sequenced in a study of PD-1 blockade in classical Hodgkin lymphoma. Sequenced by immunoSEQ multiplex PCR; TCRdb stores in-frame clones only, minus some. This table holds about 20,000 clones, around 90% found once. Described time point: newly diagnosed, previously untreated cHL patient sample. The sequencing input was peripheral blood mononuclear cells (PBMCs). These receptors all stem from a human donor with classical Hodgkin lymphoma.

The genes are TRBV7-8 and TRBJ1-4, with 7 bases aligning to TRBD1. CDR1 and CDR2 (germline): SGHVS, FQNEAQ. The trim removed 5 bases at V and 2 bases at J, leaving 5 bases unmatched. The CDR3 has 15 amino acids. The CDR3 DNA reads TGTGCCAGCAGCACTGAACAGGGGACTAATGAAAAACTGTTTTTT. Its translation is CASSTEQGTNEKLFF.

The rearrangement uses TRBV5-1 and TRBJ2-3, with a tentative D call TRBD2 (7 bases). V lost 4 bases and J lost 7, with 22 bases in between. This CDR3 contains 16 residues. The V gene's germline CDR1 is SGHRS and CDR2 YFSETQ. CDR3 DNA: TGCGCCAGCAGCCGCCACGGGGGGCCGCAAGCTTATACGCAGTATTTT. Encoded protein: CASSRHGGPQAYTQYF.

This clone was observed a single time. V is TRBV25-1 and J is TRBJ1-4; tentatively, D is TRBD1 (5 bases). Germline V gives CDR1 MGHDK, CDR2 SYGVNS. Between the trimmed V and J ends, which lost 3 bases and 8 bases, there was a span of 13 bases. The CDR3 sequence is 14 residues long. In nucleotides, the CDR3 is TGTGCCAGCAGTGAGGCGCGGGGGGAAGAAAAACTGTTTTTT. It is translated as CASSEARGEEKLFF.

The rearrangement links TRBV5-1 to TRBJ2-3, with 11 bases lining up with TRBD2. Trimming removed 4 bases from V and 2 bases from J; junction bases left unmatched: 6. Germline lookup yields CDR1 SGHRS and CDR2 YFSETQ. The CDR3 spans 16 residues. This chain's CDR3 is CASSPTTSGTTDTQYF. The CDR3 region has the DNA TGCGCCAGCAGCCCTACGACTAGCGGGACCACAGATACGCAGTATTTT. The variable domain in full, completed from reference TRBV5-1 and TRBJ2-3, reads KAGVTQTPRYLIKTRGQQVTLSCSPISGHRSVSWYQQTPGQGLQFLFEYFSETQRNKGNFPGRFSGRQFSNSRSEMNVSTLELGDSALYLCASSPTTSGTTDTQYFGPGTRLTVL.

CDR3 residues: CASSLVGSNNEKLFF. For the CDR3, the DNA is TGCGCCAGCAGCTTGGTTGGCAGTAATAATGAAAAACTGTTTTTT. V gene TRBV5-1 combines with J gene TRBJ1-4; no reliable D call. The V gene's germline CDR1 is SGHRS and CDR2 YFSETQ. The CDR3 is made up of 15 amino acids. V was cut by 0 bases and J by 4 bases, with 10 bases left in between.

This clone was recorded only once. The chain uses TRBV5-4 and TRBJ2-3; the D gene is possibly TRBD1 (6 bases). The germline gives CDR1 SGHNT, CDR2 YYREEE (reference sequence). Deletions cut 4 bases from V and 0 bases from J, with 15 bases between. CDR3 size: 16 residues. The CDR3, as DNA: TGTGCCAGCAGCCTCGGACAGATCCCTAGCACAGATACGCAGTATTTT. It codes for CASSLGQIPSTDTQYF. The entire variable domain, with the rest obtained from reference TRBV5-4 and TRBJ2-3, is as follows: ETGVTQSPTHLIKTRGQQVTLRCSSQSGHNTVSWYQQALGQGPQFIFQYYREEENGRGNFPPRFSGLQFPNYSSELNVNALELDDSALYLCASSLGQIPSTDTQYFGPGTRLTVL.

The rearrangement uses TRBV25-1 and TRBJ2-2; the D gene is possibly TRBD2 (5 bases). The CDR3 has 16 amino acids. Germline CDR1 reads MGHDK; CDR2 reads SYGVNS. Trimming cost V 1 base and J 1 base, with 10 bases left between them. CDR3 region: CASSESRRENTGELFF. CDR3 nucleotide sequence: TGTGCCAGCAGTGAATCTAGACGGGAGAACACCGGGGAGCTGTTTTTT.

The chain employs TRBV5-4 and TRBJ2-5; D gene uncertain. The germline gives CDR1 SGHNT, CDR2 YYREEE (reference sequence). The CDR3 is 13 amino acids. V lost 2 bases, J lost 2 bases, and 7 bases lay in between. The CDR3 DNA sequence: TGTGCCAGCAGCTTAGACAATCAAGAGACCCAGTACTTC. Translation: CASSLDNQETQYF.

V usage is TRBV27 and J usage is TRBJ2-5; D tentatively reads TRBD1 or TRBD2 (6 bases each). Germline loops: CDR1 MNHEY, CDR2 SMNVEV (reference sequence). This CDR3 is built from 13 residues. The ends were cut back, 8 bases at V and 5 bases at J, with 15 bases in the middle. This CDR3 is CASGGGQLETQYF. The CDR3 bases are TGTGCCAGCGGGGGAGGACAGTTGGAGACCCAGTACTTC.

This chain links TRBV7-8 with TRBJ2-3; 7 bases are a match to TRBD2. The CDR3 runs 16 residues. Germline trimming cut 1 base from V and 4 bases from J; bases unmatched to any gene: 8. Per the germline V gene, CDR1 is SGHVS and CDR2 is FQNEAQ. The CDR3 DNA follows: TGTGCCAGCAGCTTAGTGGGCGGGAGTGTCTCAGATACGCAGTATTTT. This sequence encodes CASSLVGGSVSDTQYF.

The chain combines TRBV9 with TRBJ2-5, with TRBD2 identical over 7 bases. V shed 3 bases and J 4 bases; nucleotides not matched to a gene: 3. The CDR3 totals 13 residues. Germline CDR1 is SGDLS and CDR2 is YYNGEE. The CDR3 sequence: CASSEWGGETQYF. Here the CDR3 DNA reads TGTGCCAGCAGCGAGTGGGGGGGAGAGACCCAGTACTTC.

This chain links TRBV6-1 with TRBJ1-5; no clear D gene. The CDR3 runs to 13 residues. The germline V gene has CDR1 MNHNS and CDR2 SASEGT. Trimming shortened V by 1 base and J by 5 bases, and 6 bases separated the two germline ends. As DNA, the CDR3 is TGTGCCAGCAGTGAAGTTTCCGATCAGCCCCAGCATTTT. Protein sequence: CASSEVSDQPQHF.

The CDR3 DNA reads as TGTGCCAGCAGTGACGGGGAGGGGAATGAGCAGTTCTTC. Amino acids: CASSDGEGNEQFF. The rearrangement uses TRBV6-4 and TRBJ2-1, with TRBD2 matching over 7 bases. Germline assignment: CDR1 MRHNA and CDR2 SNTAGT. There are 13 residues in the CDR3. Trimming removed 2 bases from V and 7 bases from J; junction bases left unmatched: 2.

This clone was seen more than once but under ten times. This chain connects TRBV28 to TRBJ2-6; perhaps TRBD2 as D (6 bases). Trimming pared 5 bases from V and 0 bases from J, leaving 11 bases between. Germline lookup yields CDR1 MDHEN and CDR2 SYDVKM. CDR3 length: 16 amino acids. CDR3 DNA sequence: TGTGCCAGCAGTCCTGGGACTCCCTCTGGGGCCAACGTCCTGACTTTC. Protein sequence: CASSPGTPSGANVLTF.

Comment on this clone: A junction end diverges from the germline sequence, so it may reflect a read error. The chain links TRBV11-2 to TRBJ2-7; 7 bases map to TRBD2. The CDR3 is 11 residues long. CDR1 is SGHAT and CDR2 is FQNNGV in the germline V gene. The chain's CDR3 is CASSFSREEDF. CDR3 DNA sequence: TGTGCCAGCAGCTTTTCCCGGGAGGAAGACTTC.

The rearrangement joins TRBV11-2 to TRBJ2-7; a possible D gene is TRBD2 (6 bases). The germline V gene has CDR1 SGHAT and CDR2 FQNNGV. The CDR3 has 15 amino acids. Trimming took off 3 bases at V and 2 bases at J, with 14 bases between the two ends. CDR3 DNA sequence: TGTGCCAGCAGCTTTGGGGCGGGGCCGACCTACGAGCAGTACTTC. This gives the protein CASSFGAGPTYEQYF.

The chain has TRBV29-1 and TRBJ1-1; a possible D gene is TRBD1 (5 bases). Trimming took off 1 base at V and 8 bases at J, with 11 bases between the two ends. CDR1 and CDR2 (germline): SQVTM, ANQGSEA. This CDR3 contains 12 residues. The CDR3 bases are TGCAGCGTTGAAGTTTTGGGGGGAGAAGCTTTCTTT. Residues: CSVEVLGGEAFF.

This sequence joins TRBV5-1 and TRBJ2-5; 9 bases are shared with TRBD1. Trimming removed 6 bases from V and 4 bases from J; junction bases left unmatched: 4. This CDR3 has 13 amino acids. Germline CDR1 and CDR2: SGHRS and YFSETQ. The CDR3: CASKLTGGETQYF. The CDR3 nucleotides are TGCGCCAGCAAACTGACAGGGGGAGAGACCCAGTACTTC.

The chain links TRBV9 to TRBJ2-7, with 11 bases matching TRBD1. Germline V gene sequence: CDR1 SGDLS, CDR2 YYNGEE. J gave up 3 bases and V 1 base, and 3 bases lay outside the gene matches. The CDR3 loop spans 15 amino acids. CDR3 in amino acids: CASSVTGTGGYEQYF. The CDR3 bases are TGTGCCAGCAGCGTAACCGGGACAGGGGGCTACGAGCAGTACTTC.

This clone was counted only a few times. The V call is TRBV25-1, the J call TRBJ2-3; the D gene is possibly TRBD1 (5 bases). V lost 6 bases to trimming and J lost 1 base, with 8 bases between them. The CDR3 consists of 13 residues. Germline lookup yields CDR1 MGHDK and CDR2 SYGVNS. The CDR3 loop reads CASRGRRTDTQYF. CDR3 DNA sequence: TGTGCCAGCAGGGGGCGGCGCACAGATACGCAGTATTTT.

V usage is TRBV5-1 and J usage is TRBJ2-5, with TRBD2 matching over 7 bases. V gave up 7 bases and J gave up 3 bases; unmatched junction bases: 9. There are 14 residues in the CDR3. Germline CDR1 is SGHRS and CDR2 is YFSETQ. The CDR3 DNA sequence: TGCGCCAGCCGCCCCCTAGCGGCCGAAGAGACCCAGTACTTC. This encodes CASRPLAAEETQYF.

This chain joins TRBV7-3 and TRBJ2-7, with 7 bases that match TRBD1. Germline V gene data show CDR1 as SGHTA and CDR2 as FQGTGA. With V trimmed by 3 bases and J by 3 bases, 17 bases remained unmatched. The CDR3 runs 18 residues. CDR3 DNA sequence: TGTGCCAGCAGCTTTCCCACACTAAGACAGGGTTTTCTCTACGAGCAGTACTTC. Its protein is CASSFPTLRQGFLYEQYF. The full variable domain, rest sourced from reference TRBV7-3 and TRBJ2-7, is GAGVSQTPSNKVTEKGKYVELRCDPISGHTALYWYRQSLGQGPEFLIYFQGTGAADDSGLPNDRFFAVRPEGSVSTLKIQRTERGDSAVYLCASSFPTLRQGFLYEQYFGPGTRLTVT.

This clone was observed a few times. This chain links TRBV6-4 with TRBJ2-1, with D tentatively TRBD2 (6 bases). This CDR3 has 15 residues. Germline V gene sequence: CDR1 MRHNA, CDR2 SNTAGT. V lost 7 bases and J lost 3, with 16 bases in between. CDR3 coding DNA: TGTGCCAGCAATCCGGAGGCGGGAAGCTACAATGAGCAGTTCTTC. Amino acid sequence: CASNPEAGSYNEQFF.

The chain carries TRBV28 and TRBJ2-2, with 10 bases identical to TRBD2. With V trimmed by 3 bases and J by 4 bases, 8 bases remained unmatched. The CDR3 loop spans 17 amino acids. In germline, CDR1 is MDHEN, CDR2 SYDVKM. CDR3 loop: CASSFPSGLAPTGELFF. In DNA form, the CDR3 reads TGTGCCAGCAGTTTCCCCTCGGGACTAGCGCCCACCGGGGAGCTGTTTTTT.

This clone was detected only a few times. The chain is built from TRBV9 and TRBJ2-3, with D unresolved. V lost 1 base, J lost 11 bases, and 11 bases lay in between. Germline V gene lookup returns CDR1 SGDLS and CDR2 YYNGEE. The CDR3 has 12 residues. CDR3 in DNA: TGTGCCAGCAGCGTAAACTCGGAAAGGCAGTATTTT. As protein: CASSVNSERQYF.

The chain joins TRBV25-1 to TRBJ2-7; D ambiguous. Trimming pared 6 bases from V and 3 bases from J, leaving 12 bases between. CDR3 length: 13 residues. The germline gives CDR1 MGHDK, CDR2 SYGVNS. CDR3 residues: CASSERQFYEQYF. The CDR3 DNA is TGTGCCAGCAGCGAGAGGCAGTTCTACGAGCAGTACTTC.